The rows below give T cell receptor beta chains drawn from one sample of a study of TIL therapy for anti-PD-1-resistant metastatic lung cancer. TCRdb's copy holds only in-frame clones and misses some; the assay was immunoSEQ multiplex PCR. The table includes approximately 60,000 clones, 75% to 90% detected once. The input for sequencing was blood, taken at baseline. The receptors stem from a person aged 25-79 years with non-small cell lung cancer. The CDR3 runs from the conserved cysteine through the conserved F or W. Not every row has a clone size; where given, it reads once, few, many or a size class.

v_call	clone_size	j_call	cdr3_aa
TRBV18	few	TRBJ1-1	CASSPGPGMNTEAFF
TRBV11-2	NA	TRBJ2-2	CASSPGQVNTGELFF
TRBV28	NA	TRBJ1-1	CASSPHGNTEAFF
TRBV5-4	once	TRBJ2-3	CASSPGLARSTDTQYF
TRBV25-1	NA	TRBJ2-1	CASSEHRVPNEQFF
TRBV6-5	NA	TRBJ1-4	CASSRGATNEKLFF
TRBV13	NA	TRBJ2-5	CASSPPSDQETQYF
TRBV5-1	NA	TRBJ1-1	CASSSDIVGTEAFF
TRBV2	NA	TRBJ1-2	CASSGRGTGIYGYTF
TRBV4-3	NA	TRBJ2-5	CASSQDGGDQETQYF
TRBV28	NA	TRBJ2-1	CASSFPGGYNEQFF
TRBV27	NA	TRBJ2-5	CASSLMGAGETQYF
TRBV18	NA	TRBJ2-3	CASSPPNGDTQYF
TRBV19	few	TRBJ1-3	CASSSTFSGNTIYF
TRBV27	NA	TRBJ1-2	CASSFLYGYTF
TRBV30	NA	TRBJ1-4	CAWRFGGHYNEKLFF
TRBV4-3	NA	TRBJ2-7	CASSQDGPLGGTYEQYF
TRBV4-1	NA	TRBJ1-5	CASSQGDRVGNQPQHF
TRBV27	NA	TRBJ2-3	CASSRGQGKASGRTLSTDTQYF
TRBV5-6	NA	TRBJ1-6	CASSLRTGRRNSPLHF
TRBV2	once	TRBJ2-7	CASHLAGGREQYF
TRBV20-1	once	TRBJ2-7	CSASRQGRVYEQYF
TRBV3-1/TRBV3-2	NA	TRBJ2-1	CASAGGGRNEQFF
TRBV10-2	NA	TRBJ1-2	CASRDPNYGYTF
TRBV28	NA	TRBJ1-6	CASRPALGDSPLHF
TRBV6-5	NA	TRBJ2-7	CASSYAQQGTYEQYF
TRBV19	NA	TRBJ2-2	CASTLEGGSNTGELFF
TRBV4-3	few	TRBJ1-4	CASSHYRGPDEKLFF
TRBV19	NA	TRBJ2-1	CASSISRVNEQFF
TRBV30	NA	TRBJ2-7	CAWSVLGEQYF
TRBV14	NA	TRBJ2-3	CASSQGATDTQYF
TRBV4-3	once	TRBJ2-7	CASSQLAEAYEQYF
TRBV2	NA	TRBJ2-3	CASSDSFGRDTQYF
TRBV27	NA	TRBJ2-7	CASSLYSSGIFSYEQYF
TRBV19	NA	TRBJ2-7	CASSSQGFLSDEQYF
TRBV19	NA	TRBJ2-7	CATRDRGFHEQYF
TRBV7-9	NA	TRBJ1-2	CASSFKQGFYGYTF
TRBV7-9	NA	TRBJ2-5	CASSAGEGTQYF